These T cell receptor beta chains were read from a single sample in a study of T cell responses to AZD1222 COVID-19 vaccine. Profiling relied on immunoSEQ multiplex PCR, and the TCRdb table lists in-frame clones only, not all of them. The data show around 150,000 clones, with roughly 85% seen just once and 7.9% held by the top ten. Sequences were derived from peripheral blood, sampled 28 days after the second dose of the MenACWY control vaccine. The receptor source for this set is an adult who received the MenACWY meningococcal vaccine as a control. CDR3s include the opening cysteine and the closing phenylalanine or tryptophan. The D gene is left open where the match is weak. Clone size is given for some rows only: seen once, a few or many times, or a class if the clone is expanded.

D	V	J	size	CDR3	DNA
TRBD1	TRBV5-6	TRBJ1-6	NA	CASSGGQDRERWENSPLHF	TGTGCCAGCAGCGGGGGACAGGACCGTGAACGATGGGAAAATTCACCCCTCCACTTT
NA	TRBV7-2	TRBJ1-4	NA	CASSLQRARNEKLFF	TGTGCCAGCAGCTTACAACGGGCCCGGAATGAAAAACTGTTTTTT
TRBD1	TRBV5-1	TRBJ1-3	NA	CASSPQPTGSAGNTIYF	TGCGCCAGCAGCCCCCAACCGACAGGGAGTGCTGGAAACACCATATATTTT
NA	TRBV5-5	TRBJ1-1	once	CASSSVGAQGNTEAFF	TGTGCCAGCAGCTCGGTCGGGGCACAGGGGAACACTGAAGCTTTCTTT
NA	TRBV24-1	TRBJ1-2	NA	CATSERQSGGYTF	TGTGCCACCAGTGAGCGACAGTCGGGCGGCTACACCTTC
TRBD2	TRBV27	TRBJ2-1	once	CASAKGTSGGHSYNEQFF	TGTGCCAGCGCCAAGGGTACTAGCGGGGGCCATTCCTACAATGAGCAGTTCTTC
NA	TRBV9	TRBJ1-5	NA	CASSSRPGQPQHF	TGTGCCAGCAGCTCGAGACCGGGGCAGCCCCAGCATTTT
NA	TRBV11-3	TRBJ2-3	NA	CASSLSLVSDTQYF	TGTGCCAGCAGCTTATCCCTTGTGTCAGATACGCAGTATTTT
TRBD1	TRBV19	TRBJ1-5	NA	CASESWDRGIQPQHF	TGTGCCAGTGAATCTTGGGACAGGGGAATTCAGCCCCAGCATTTT
NA	TRBV7-8	TRBJ1-1	NA	CASSPTDTEAFF	TGTGCCAGCAGCCCGACAGACACTGAAGCTTTCTTT
NA	TRBV5-1	TRBJ2-2	NA	CASSLEAGIGELFF	TGCGCCAGCAGCTTGGAGGCTGGGATCGGGGAGCTGTTTTTT
TRBD2	TRBV19	TRBJ2-1	once	CASSKWSGGGLDNEQFF	TGTGCCAGTAGTAAGTGGAGCGGGGGAGGGCTCGACAATGAGCAGTTCTTC
NA	TRBV2	TRBJ2-3	NA	CASSEGQIVLFTDTQYF	TGTGCCAGCAGTGAAGGACAGATTGTACTTTTCACAGATACGCAGTATTTT
NA	TRBV28	TRBJ1-2	NA	CTTRGTAAIGYTF	TGTACCACTCGAGGGACCGCCGCTATTGGCTACACCTTC
TRBD1	TRBV7-9	TRBJ1-5	many	CASSNDRENNQPQHF	TGTGCCAGCAGCAATGACAGGGAGAACAATCAGCCCCAGCATTTT
NA	TRBV11-3	TRBJ2-5	NA	CASSAGVQETQYF	TGTGCCAGCAGCGCAGGGGTACAAGAGACCCAGTACTTC
NA	TRBV14	TRBJ1-4	NA	CASSPGGARRDEKLFF	TGTGCCAGCAGCCCGGGGGGGGCAAGAAGGGATGAAAAACTGTTTTTT
NA	TRBV27	TRBJ1-6	NA	CASSLGVGYNSPLHF	TGTGCCAGCAGTTTAGGGGTGGGCTATAATTCACCCCTCCACTTT
TRBD1	TRBV2	TRBJ1-3	NA	CASSPQQGSSGNTIYF	TGTGCCAGCAGCCCTCAACAGGGGAGCTCTGGAAACACCATATATTTT
NA	TRBV12-3/TRBV12-4	TRBJ1-2	NA	CASTVSISGYTF	TGTGCCAGCACCGTATCTATTAGTGGCTACACCTTC
NA	TRBV5-1	TRBJ1-6	few	CASTNTDSNSPLHF	TGCGCCAGCACCAACACTGACAGTAATTCACCCCTCCACTTT
NA	TRBV4-1	TRBJ1-1	NA	CASSQTNEAFF	TGCGCCAGCAGCCAAACTAATGAAGCTTTCTTT
TRBD2	TRBV29-1	TRBJ2-4	NA	CSPRLALAKNIQYF	TGCAGCCCCCGACTAGCCTTAGCCAAAAACATTCAGTACTTC
NA	TRBV19	TRBJ1-5	NA	CASSIPGLGQPQHF	TGTGCCAGTAGTATTCCAGGTCTGGGACAGCCCCAGCATTTT
NA	TRBV4-1	TRBJ2-2	many	CASSSRGGPEQPGELFF	TGCGCCAGCAGCTCCCGAGGAGGACCAGAACAGCCCGGGGAGCTGTTTTTT
NA	TRBV6-5	TRBJ2-3	NA	CASLPKGVSTDTQYF	TGTGCCAGCTTACCGAAGGGAGTTAGCACAGATACGCAGTATTTT